This T cell receptor beta chain was identified in a study of human CD4 T cells and Enterobacteriaceae. Study results and limitations: Matching to same-donor CFSE-low cultures alone inferred ex vivo clonotype reactivity.

As regards this clone: Its target is unknown.

Germline assignment: CDR1 WNHNN and CDR2 SYGVQD (reference sequence). V gave up 0 bases and J gave up 6 bases, with 12 bases separating them. The length of the CDR3 is 15 residues. The assay was immunoSEQ multiplex PCR, and TCRdb's table has in-frame clones only and misses some. The table records some 30,000 clones, 70% to 85% of them present only once. The memory gate held CD4+ cells that were not CD45RA+CCR7+CD95- naive cells, over 95% pure. CD8+, CD14+, CD16+, CD56+, CD19+ and CD25-bright cells were excluded before sorting. The source is a human donor in good health. The genes are TRBV10-1 and TRBJ2-1; a possible D gene is TRBD1 (6 bases). Sequencing input: memory CD4+ T cells from blood. In nucleotides, the CDR3 is TGCGCCAGCAGTGAGTCGAGGGGGAATGGCAATGAGCAGTTCTTC. The encoded protein is CASSESRGNGNEQFF.